These 5 T cell receptor beta chains came from one sample sequenced in a study of blood T cell repertoires in COVID-19. Here immunoSEQ multiplex PCR was the method, and the copy in TCRdb shows in-frame clones only, minus some. This sample has about 180,000 clones, with more than 75% found just once. Sequencing was carried out using peripheral blood. These receptors were obtained from a woman between 70 and 85 years old with COVID-19, enrolled during active disease.

This rearrangement joins TRBV6-5 to TRBJ1-2; 7 nucleotides match TRBD1. V lost 7 bases, J lost 4 bases, and 9 bases stayed unmatched. Germline V CDR1 and CDR2: MNHEY, SVGAGI. This CDR3 is built from 14 residues. CDR3 region: CASNPGQRSYGYTF. The DNA of the CDR3 is TGTGCCAGCAACCCGGGACAGAGATCCTATGGCTACACCTTC.

V usage is TRBV4-1 and J usage is TRBJ2-5, with 9 bases aligning to TRBD1. CDR3 length: 14 residues. J was trimmed by 3 bases and V by 4 bases; bases with no gene match: 3. Germline V lookup: CDR1 MGHRA, CDR2 YSYEKL. The CDR3, as DNA: TGCGCCAGCAGCCTTCGACAGGGGGAAGAGACCCAGTACTTC. This codes for CASSLRQGEETQYF.

The V and J genes are TRBV7-2 and TRBJ1-1, with no clear D. Germline values: CDR1 SGHTA, CDR2 FQGNSA. V was shortened by 6 bases and J by 6 bases, with 14 bases between the two germline ends. This CDR3 spans 13 amino acids. The CDR3 DNA reads as TGTGCCAGCAGATCAGGTCAGGCTTCTGAAGCTTTCTTT. This sequence encodes CASRSGQASEAFF.

The V gene is TRBV6-5, the J gene TRBJ2-7, with TRBD1 identical over 7 bases. Germline V lookup: CDR1 MNHEY, CDR2 SVGAGI. V lost 7 bases and J lost 3; bases outside the gene matches: 9. The CDR3 length is 14 residues. In DNA, the CDR3 is TGTGCCAGCACCGGGGACAGCGTTTTCTACGAGCAGTACTTC. Amino acids: CASTGDSVFYEQYF.

The chain uses TRBV5-1 and TRBJ2-1; 9 positions match TRBD1. The CDR3 runs to 14 residues. The J segment lost 8 bases and the V segment lost 4 bases, leaving 7 bases of the junction unmatched. Germline-derived CDR1 and CDR2 are SGHRS and YFSETQ. The CDR3 spells CASSRGTGIDEQFF. The CDR3 nucleotides read TGCGCCAGCAGCCGTGGGACAGGGATCGATGAGCAGTTCTTC.